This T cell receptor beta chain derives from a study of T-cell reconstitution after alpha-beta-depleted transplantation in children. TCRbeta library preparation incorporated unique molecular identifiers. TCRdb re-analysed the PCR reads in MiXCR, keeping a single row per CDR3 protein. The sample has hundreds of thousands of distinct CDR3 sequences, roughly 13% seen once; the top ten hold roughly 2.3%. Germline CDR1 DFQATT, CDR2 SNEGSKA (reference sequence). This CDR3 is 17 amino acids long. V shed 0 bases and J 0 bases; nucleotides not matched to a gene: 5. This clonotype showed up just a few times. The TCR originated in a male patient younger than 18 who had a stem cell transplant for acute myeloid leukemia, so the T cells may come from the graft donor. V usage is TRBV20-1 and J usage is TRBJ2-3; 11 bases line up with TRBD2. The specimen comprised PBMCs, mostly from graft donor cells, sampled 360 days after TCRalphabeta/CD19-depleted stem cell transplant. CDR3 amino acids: CSARDWTSGSSTDTQYF. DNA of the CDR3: TGCAGTGCTAGAGATTGGACTAGCGGGTCTAGCACAGATACGCAGTATTTT.